Shown below are 9 T cell receptor beta chains from a single sample sequenced in a study of beta chain features in type 1 diabetes. Overall study findings and caveats: Shorter TCRB CDR3s, moderately but significantly so, marked every one of the four CD4+ subsets in Type 1 diabetes patients.

Sequenced material consisted of expressed TCRB transcripts (all of the isolated RNA was reverse transcribed). Some clones are missing from TCRdb's copy, which holds only in-frame ones; the method was immunoSEQ multiplex PCR. Of about 650,000 clones listed, about an eighth are singletons. The antigens for these receptors are not known. Material for sequencing was naive CD4+ T cells from blood. The receptors originated from a man aged 25 to 40 with type 1 diabetes.

Only a few counts were recorded for this clone. V gene TRBV4-3 combines with J gene TRBJ1-2, with D maybe TRBD1 (5 bases). Trimming took 3 bases from V and 0 from J, leaving 11 bases between them. The CDR3 has 15 residues. Germline V gives CDR1 LGHNA, CDR2 YSLEER. CDR3 protein: CASSHAGRANYGYTF. The DNA for the CDR3 is TGCGCCAGCAGCCACGCGGGGCGGGCTAACTATGGCTACACCTTC.

The sample holds a few counts of this clone. This same CDR3 is encoded by further DNA sequences in the sample. This sequence joins TRBV7-9 and TRBJ1-2; D is uncertain. The V gene lost 5 bases and the J gene lost 0 bases, with 10 bases spanning the gap. The CDR3 sequence is 14 residues long. The germline gives CDR1 SEHNR, CDR2 FQNEAQ (reference sequence). CDR3 amino acids: CASSPGTTNYGYTF. The CDR3 nucleotides are TGTGCCAGCAGCCCCGGCACCACTAACTATGGCTACACCTTC.

On this clone itself: Other DNA sequences of this sample code for an identical CDR3. The chain links TRBV7-2 to TRBJ1-5; tentative D call: TRBD1 (5 bases). The CDR3 totals 15 residues. Per germline, CDR1 SGHTA and CDR2 FQGNSA. Trimming shortened V by 3 bases and J by 2 bases, and 11 bases separated the two germline ends. CDR3 residues: CASSLAGGGNQPQHF. The DNA of the CDR3 is TGTGCCAGCAGCTTGGCGGGAGGGGGCAATCAGCCCCAGCATTTT.

In this sample, this clone turned up a few times. This chain uses TRBV9 with TRBJ2-3, with a tentative D call TRBD2 (5 bases). With 1 base removed from V and 0 bases from J, the gap between germline ends came to 12 bases. This CDR3 has 16 residues. Per germline, CDR1 SGDLS and CDR2 YYNGEE. CDR3 sequence: CASSVTGSPSTDTQYF. CDR3 in DNA: TGTGCCAGCAGCGTAACGGGGTCCCCTAGCACAGATACGCAGTATTTT.

This clone was counted a few times. The chain joins TRBV18 to TRBJ1-4; D unresolved. Trimming cost V 1 base and J 8 bases, with 11 bases left between them. Per germline, CDR1 KGHSH and CDR2 LQKENI. This CDR3 is built from 14 residues. In DNA, the CDR3 is TGTGCCAGCTCACCACGGGGTTCTCACGAAAAACTGTTTTTT. Translating it yields CASSPRGSHEKLFF.

The V call is TRBV30, the J call TRBJ1-5; D might be TRBD1 (5 bases). CDR1 is GTSNPN and CDR2 is SVGIG in the germline V gene (reference sequence). This CDR3 contains 15 residues. The V and J ends lost 2 bases and 4 bases respectively, with 15 bases between them. CDR3 bases: TGTGCCTGGAGTCCCCCGACAGCGATAAATCAGCCCCAGCATTTT. Translating gives CAWSPPTAINQPQHF.

This clone was observed a few times. The chain carries TRBV27 and TRBJ1-2; D remains ambiguous. CDR1 and CDR2 (germline): MNHEY, SMNVEV (reference sequence). V lost 0 bases and J lost 0, with 8 bases in between. The CDR3 length is 15 residues. CDR3 region: CASSLSGRPNYGYTF. The CDR3, as DNA: TGTGCCAGCAGTTTATCGGGTCGGCCTAACTATGGCTACACCTTC.

This clone has just a few counts. This rearrangement joins TRBV2 to TRBJ1-4; tentative D call: TRBD1 (5 bases). The CDR3 has 13 amino acids. The germline V gene encodes CDR1 SNHLY and CDR2 FYNNEI. Trimming stripped 5 bases from V and 8 bases from J, with 12 bases between. CDR3 amino acids: CASSWTSGEKLFF. As DNA, the CDR3 is TGTGCCAGCAGTTGGACATCCGGGGAAAAACTGTTTTTT.

This chain links TRBV7-8 with TRBJ1-5, with TRBD1 as a possible D gene (5 bases). Germline V gene sequence: CDR1 SGHVS, CDR2 FQNEAQ. There are 15 residues in the CDR3. With 2 bases removed from V and 5 bases from J, the gap between germline ends came to 13 bases. DNA of the CDR3: TGTGCCAGCAGCTTATCCAGGGTGCCCCATCAGCCCCAGCATTTT. Its protein product is CASSLSRVPHQPQHF.